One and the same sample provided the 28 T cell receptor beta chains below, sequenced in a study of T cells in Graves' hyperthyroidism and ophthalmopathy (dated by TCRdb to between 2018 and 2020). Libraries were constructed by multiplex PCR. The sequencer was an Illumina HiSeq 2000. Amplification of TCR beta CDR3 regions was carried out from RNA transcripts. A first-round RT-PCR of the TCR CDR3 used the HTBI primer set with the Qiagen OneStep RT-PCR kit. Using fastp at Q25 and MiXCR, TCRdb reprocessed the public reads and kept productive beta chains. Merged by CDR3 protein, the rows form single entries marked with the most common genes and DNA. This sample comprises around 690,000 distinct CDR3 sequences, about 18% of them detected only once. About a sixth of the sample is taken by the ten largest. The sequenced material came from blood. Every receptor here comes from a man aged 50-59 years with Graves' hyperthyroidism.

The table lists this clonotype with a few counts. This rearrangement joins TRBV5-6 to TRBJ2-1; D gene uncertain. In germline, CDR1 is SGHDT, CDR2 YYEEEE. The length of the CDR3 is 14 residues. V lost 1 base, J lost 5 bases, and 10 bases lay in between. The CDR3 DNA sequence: TGTGCCAGCAGCTTGCTTGGGCAGGACAATGAGCAGTTCTTC. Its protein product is CASSLLGQDNEQFF.

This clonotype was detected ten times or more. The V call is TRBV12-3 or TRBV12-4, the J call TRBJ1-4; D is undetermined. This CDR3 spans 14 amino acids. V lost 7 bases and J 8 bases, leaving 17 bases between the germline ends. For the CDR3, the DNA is TGTGCCAGCAAGGTTGACCGCGGTGGAGAAAAACTGTTTTTT. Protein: CASKVDRGGEKLFF.

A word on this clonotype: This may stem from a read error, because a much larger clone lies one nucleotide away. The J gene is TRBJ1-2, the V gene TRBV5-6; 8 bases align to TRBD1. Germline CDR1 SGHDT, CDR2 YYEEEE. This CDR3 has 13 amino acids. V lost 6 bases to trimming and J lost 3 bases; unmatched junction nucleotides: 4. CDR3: CASTKDRDYGYTF. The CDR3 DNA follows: TGTGCCAGCACCAAGGACAGGGACTATGGCTACACCTTC.

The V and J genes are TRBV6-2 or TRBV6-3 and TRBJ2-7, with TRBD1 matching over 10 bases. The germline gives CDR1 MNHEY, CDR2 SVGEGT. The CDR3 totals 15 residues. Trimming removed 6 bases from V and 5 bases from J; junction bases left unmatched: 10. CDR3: CASSPRTGGKDEQYF. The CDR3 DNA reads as TGTGCCAGCAGCCCCAGGACAGGGGGTAAAGACGAGCAGTACTTC.

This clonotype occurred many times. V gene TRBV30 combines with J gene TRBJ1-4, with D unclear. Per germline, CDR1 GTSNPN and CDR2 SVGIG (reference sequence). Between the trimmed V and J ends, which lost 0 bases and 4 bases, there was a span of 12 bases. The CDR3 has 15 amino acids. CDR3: CAWSVWWADNEKLFF. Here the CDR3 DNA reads TGTGCCTGGAGTGTATGGTGGGCGGATAATGAAAAACTGTTTTTT.

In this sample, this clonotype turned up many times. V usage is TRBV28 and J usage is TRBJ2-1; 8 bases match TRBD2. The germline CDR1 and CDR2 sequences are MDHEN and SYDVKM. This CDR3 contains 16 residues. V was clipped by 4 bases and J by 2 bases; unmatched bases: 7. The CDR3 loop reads CASSSYGRAAYNEQFF. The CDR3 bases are TGTGCCAGCAGTTCGTACGGGAGGGCGGCCTACAATGAGCAGTTCTTC.

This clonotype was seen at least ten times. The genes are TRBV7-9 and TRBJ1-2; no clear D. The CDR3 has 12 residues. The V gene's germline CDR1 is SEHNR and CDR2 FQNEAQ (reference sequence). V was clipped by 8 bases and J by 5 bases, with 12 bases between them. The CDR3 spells CASLTVPYGYTF. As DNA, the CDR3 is TGTGCCAGCTTGACGGTACCATATGGCTACACCTTC.

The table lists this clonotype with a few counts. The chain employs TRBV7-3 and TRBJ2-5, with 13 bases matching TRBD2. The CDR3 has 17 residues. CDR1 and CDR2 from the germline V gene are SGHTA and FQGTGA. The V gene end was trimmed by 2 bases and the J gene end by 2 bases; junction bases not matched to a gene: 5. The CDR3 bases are TGTGCCAGCAGCTTACCGTCGGGACTAGCGGGACAAGAGACCCAGTACTTC. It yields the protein CASSLPSGLAGQETQYF. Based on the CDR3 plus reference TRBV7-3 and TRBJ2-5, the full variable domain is GAGVSQTPSNKVTEKGKYVELRCDPISGHTALYWYRQSLGQGPEFLIYFQGTGAADDSGLPNDRFFAVRPEGSVSTLKIQRTERGDSAVYLCASSLPSGLAGQETQYFGPGTRLLVL.

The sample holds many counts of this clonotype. The CDR3 region is CASSAPGTRYGYTF. The CDR3 DNA reads TGTGCCAGCAGCGCCCCTGGGACACGCTATGGCTACACCTTC. V and J are TRBV6-1 and TRBJ1-2; tentatively, D is TRBD1 (6 bases). Germline lookup yields CDR1 MNHNS and CDR2 SASEGT. The CDR3 consists of 14 residues. Between the trimmed V and J ends, which lost 6 bases and 4 bases, there was a span of 15 bases.

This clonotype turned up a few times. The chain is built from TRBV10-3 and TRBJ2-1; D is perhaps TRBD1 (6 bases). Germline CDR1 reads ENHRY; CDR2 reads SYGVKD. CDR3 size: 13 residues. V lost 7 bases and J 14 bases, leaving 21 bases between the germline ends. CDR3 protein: CAINRDTWDWEFF. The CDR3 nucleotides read TGTGCCATCAATAGGGACACCTGGGATTGGGAGTTCTTC.

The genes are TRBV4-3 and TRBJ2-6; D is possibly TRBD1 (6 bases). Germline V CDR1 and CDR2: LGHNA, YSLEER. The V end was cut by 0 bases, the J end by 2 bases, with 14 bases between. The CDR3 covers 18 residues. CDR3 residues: CASSQEPGHSAGANVLTF. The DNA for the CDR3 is TGCGCCAGCAGCCAAGAGCCGGGACACAGTGCTGGGGCCAACGTCCTGACTTTC.

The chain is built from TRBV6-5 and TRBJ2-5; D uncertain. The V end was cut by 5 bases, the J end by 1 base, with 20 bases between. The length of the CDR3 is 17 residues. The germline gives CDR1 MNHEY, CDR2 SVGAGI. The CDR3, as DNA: TGTGCCAGCAGTCACCGTCCAGGCTCTCGGGTCCAAGAGACCCAGTACTTC. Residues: CASSHRPGSRVQETQYF.

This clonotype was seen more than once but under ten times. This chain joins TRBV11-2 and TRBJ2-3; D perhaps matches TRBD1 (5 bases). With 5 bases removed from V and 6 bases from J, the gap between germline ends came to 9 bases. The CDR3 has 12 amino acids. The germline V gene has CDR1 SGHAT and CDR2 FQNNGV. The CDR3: CASSMDTDTQYF. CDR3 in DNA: TGTGCCAGCAGCATGGACACCGATACGCAGTATTTT.

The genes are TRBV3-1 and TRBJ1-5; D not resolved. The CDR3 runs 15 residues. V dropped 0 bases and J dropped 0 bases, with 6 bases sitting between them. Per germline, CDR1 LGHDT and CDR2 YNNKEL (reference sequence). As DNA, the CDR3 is TGTGCCAGCAGCCAAGAAGGCCTTAGCAATCAGCCCCAGCATTTT. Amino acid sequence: CASSQEGLSNQPQHF. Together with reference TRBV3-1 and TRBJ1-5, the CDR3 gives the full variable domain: DTAVSQTPKYLVTQMGNDKSIKCEQNLGHDTMYWYKQDSKKFLKIMFSYNNKELIINETVPNRFSPKSPDKAHLNLHINSLELGDSAVYFCASSQEGLSNQPQHFGDGTRLSIL.

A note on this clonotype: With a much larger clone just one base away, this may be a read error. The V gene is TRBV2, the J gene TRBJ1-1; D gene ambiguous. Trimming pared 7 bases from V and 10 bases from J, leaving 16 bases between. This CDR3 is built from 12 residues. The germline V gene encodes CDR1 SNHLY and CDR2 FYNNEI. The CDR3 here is CASIGNRDGAFF. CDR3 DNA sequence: TGTGCCAGCATCGGGAATAGGGATGGAGCTTTCTTT. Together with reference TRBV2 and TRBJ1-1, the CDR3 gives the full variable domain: EPEVTQTPSHQVTQMGQEVILRCVPISNHLYFYWYRQILGQKVEFLVSFYNNEISEKSEIFDDQFSVERPDGSNFTLKIRSTKLEDSAMYFCASIGNRDGAFFGQGTRLTVV.

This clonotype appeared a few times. The CDR3 nucleotides are TGCGCCAGCAGGGAAGAAAGGTTGGATGAGCAGTTCTTC. Translated, it gives CASREERLDEQFF. The V and J genes are TRBV5-1 and TRBJ2-1; no clear D gene. Germline CDR1 and CDR2: SGHRS and YFSETQ. V was trimmed by 5 bases and J by 8 bases, leaving 14 bases between them. The CDR3 spans 13 residues. The variable domain in full, completed from reference TRBV5-1 and TRBJ2-1, reads KAGVTQTPRYLIKTRGQQVTLSCSPISGHRSVSWYQQTPGQGLQFLFEYFSETQRNKGNFPGRFSGRQFSNSRSEMNVSTLELGDSALYLCASREERLDEQFFGPGTRLTVL.

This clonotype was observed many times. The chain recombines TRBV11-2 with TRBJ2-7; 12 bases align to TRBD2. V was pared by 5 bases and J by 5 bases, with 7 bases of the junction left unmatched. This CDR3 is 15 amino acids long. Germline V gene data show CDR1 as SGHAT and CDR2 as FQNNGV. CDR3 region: CASSRRLAGADEQYF. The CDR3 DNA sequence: TGTGCCAGCAGCCGTCGACTAGCGGGAGCTGACGAGCAGTACTTC.

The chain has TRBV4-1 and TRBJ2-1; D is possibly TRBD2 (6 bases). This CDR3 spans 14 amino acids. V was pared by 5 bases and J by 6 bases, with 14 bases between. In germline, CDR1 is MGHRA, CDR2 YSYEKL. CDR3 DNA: TGCGCCAGCAGCTGGCGGGAAAAGGGCAATGAGCAGTTCTTC. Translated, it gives CASSWREKGNEQFF.

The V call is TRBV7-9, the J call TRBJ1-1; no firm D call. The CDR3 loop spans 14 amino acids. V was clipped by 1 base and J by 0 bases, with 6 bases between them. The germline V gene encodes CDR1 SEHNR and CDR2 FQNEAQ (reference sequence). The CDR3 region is CASSLEQMNTEAFF. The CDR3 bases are TGTGCCAGCAGCTTAGAACAAATGAACACTGAAGCTTTCTTT. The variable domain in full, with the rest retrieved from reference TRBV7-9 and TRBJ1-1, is DTGVSQNPRHKITKRGQNVTFRCDPISEHNRLYWYRQTLGQGPEFLTYFQNEAQLEKSRLLSDRFSAERPKGSFSTLEIQRTEQGDSAMYLCASSLEQMNTEAFFGQGTRLTVV.

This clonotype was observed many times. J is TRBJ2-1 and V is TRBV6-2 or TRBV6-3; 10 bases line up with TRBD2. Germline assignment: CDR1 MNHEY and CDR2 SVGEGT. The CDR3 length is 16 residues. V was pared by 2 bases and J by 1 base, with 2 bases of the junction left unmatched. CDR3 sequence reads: CASSYALAGSYNEQFF. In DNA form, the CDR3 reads TGTGCCAGCAGTTACGCACTAGCGGGATCCTACAATGAGCAGTTCTTC.

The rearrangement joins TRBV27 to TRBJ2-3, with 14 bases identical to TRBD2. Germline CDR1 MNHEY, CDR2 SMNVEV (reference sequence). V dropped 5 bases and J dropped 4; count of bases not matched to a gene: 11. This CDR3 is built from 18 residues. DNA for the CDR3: TGTGCCAGCAGTAAATCGGGACTAGCGGGAGAAGGGGCAGATACGCAGTATTTT. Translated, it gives CASSKSGLAGEGADTQYF.

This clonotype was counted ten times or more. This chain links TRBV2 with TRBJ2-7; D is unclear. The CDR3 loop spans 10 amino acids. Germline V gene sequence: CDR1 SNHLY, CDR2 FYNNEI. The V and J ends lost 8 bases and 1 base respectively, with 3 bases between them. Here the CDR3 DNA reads TGTGCCAGCCAGTCCTACGAGCAGTACTTC. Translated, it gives CASQSYEQYF.

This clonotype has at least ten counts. The chain's CDR3 is CSASRGNRETQYF. CDR3 nucleotides: TGCAGTGCTAGTCGGGGGAATAGGGAGACCCAGTACTTC. The chain is built from TRBV20-1 and TRBJ2-5; weak D call: TRBD2 (6 bases). This CDR3 spans 13 amino acids. Germline loops: CDR1 DFQATT, CDR2 SNEGSKA (reference sequence). V was cut by 3 bases and J by 5 bases, with 13 bases left in between.

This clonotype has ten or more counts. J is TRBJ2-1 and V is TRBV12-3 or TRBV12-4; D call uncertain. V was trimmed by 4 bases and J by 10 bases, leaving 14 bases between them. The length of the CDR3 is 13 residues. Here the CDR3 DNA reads TGTGCCAGCAGTTCCCAGGATCTTCCCGAGCAGTTCTTC. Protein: CASSSQDLPEQFF.

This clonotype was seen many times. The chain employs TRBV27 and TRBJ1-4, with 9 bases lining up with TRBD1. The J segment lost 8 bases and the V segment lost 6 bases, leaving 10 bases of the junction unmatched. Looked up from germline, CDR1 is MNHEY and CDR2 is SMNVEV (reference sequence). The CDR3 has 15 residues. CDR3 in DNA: TGTGCCAGCAGCCTCGGGACAGGGCAAGGCGAAAAACTGTTTTTT. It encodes CASSLGTGQGEKLFF. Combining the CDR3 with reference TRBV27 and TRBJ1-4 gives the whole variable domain EAQVTQNPRYLITVTGKKLTVTCSQNMNHEYMSWYRQDPGLGLRQIYYSMNVEVTDKGDVPEGYKVSRKEKRNFPLILESPSPNQTSLYFCASSLGTGQGEKLFFGSGTQLSVL.

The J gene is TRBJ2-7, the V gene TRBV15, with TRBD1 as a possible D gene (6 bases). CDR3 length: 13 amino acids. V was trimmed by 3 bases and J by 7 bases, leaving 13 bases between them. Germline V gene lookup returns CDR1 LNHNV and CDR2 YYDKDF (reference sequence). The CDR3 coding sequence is TGTGCCACCAGCAGGACAGGAAAAGGAGAGCAGTACTTC. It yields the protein CATSRTGKGEQYF.

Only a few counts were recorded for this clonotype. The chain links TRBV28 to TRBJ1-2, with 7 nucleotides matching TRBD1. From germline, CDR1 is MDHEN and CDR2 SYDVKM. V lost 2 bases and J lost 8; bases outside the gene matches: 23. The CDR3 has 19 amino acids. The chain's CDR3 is CASSLGQAGWKEVSEGYTF. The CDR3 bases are TGTGCCAGCAGTTTAGGACAGGCTGGATGGAAGGAGGTCTCGGAGGGCTACACCTTC.

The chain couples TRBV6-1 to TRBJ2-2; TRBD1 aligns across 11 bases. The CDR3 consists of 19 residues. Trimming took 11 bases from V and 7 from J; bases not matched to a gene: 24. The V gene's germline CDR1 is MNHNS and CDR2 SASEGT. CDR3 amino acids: CARVPRMYRDRGKNGELFF. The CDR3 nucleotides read TGTGCCCGTGTCCCCCGGATGTATAGGGACAGGGGGAAAAACGGGGAGCTGTTTTTT.